This TCR beta chain was captured in a study of regulatory T cells in long-lasting Graves disease. Study-wide results and caveats: Persistent Graves' disease cases displayed lower TCR diversity than newly diagnosed ones. No thyroid tissue was studied; the work used peripheral blood only.

This clonotype was detected ten times or more. Its antigen is unknown. Documented time point: newly diagnosed GD, antithyroid drugs for less than 3 months. RNA extracted from PBMCs served as the sequencing template. CDR3 regions were amplified by Arm-PCR using iRepertoire HTBI primers to build TCR beta libraries. MiXCR was run by TCRdb on the multiplex PCR reads, yielding one entry per CDR3 protein. Found here are approximately 440,000 distinct CDR3 sequences, around 16% of them singletons; the top ten hold 12%. Separately, the same data were catalogued under a study of T cells in Graves' hyperthyroidism and ophthalmopathy.

This TCR was recovered from a man aged 35 to 55 with Graves disease. The sequences come from peripheral blood mononuclear cells (PBMCs), collected at new diagnosis, from a patient treated with antithyroid drugs.

CDR3 in DNA: TGCAGTGCTTCAGGGGGTCCTAGGAACACTGAAGCTTTCTTT. Its protein product is CSASGGPRNTEAFF. The chain combines TRBV20-1 with TRBJ1-1; 7 nucleotides match TRBD1. J was trimmed by 1 base and V by 5 bases; bases with no gene match: 7. This CDR3 is 14 amino acids long. Germline V gene data show CDR1 as DFQATT and CDR2 as SNEGSKA (reference sequence).